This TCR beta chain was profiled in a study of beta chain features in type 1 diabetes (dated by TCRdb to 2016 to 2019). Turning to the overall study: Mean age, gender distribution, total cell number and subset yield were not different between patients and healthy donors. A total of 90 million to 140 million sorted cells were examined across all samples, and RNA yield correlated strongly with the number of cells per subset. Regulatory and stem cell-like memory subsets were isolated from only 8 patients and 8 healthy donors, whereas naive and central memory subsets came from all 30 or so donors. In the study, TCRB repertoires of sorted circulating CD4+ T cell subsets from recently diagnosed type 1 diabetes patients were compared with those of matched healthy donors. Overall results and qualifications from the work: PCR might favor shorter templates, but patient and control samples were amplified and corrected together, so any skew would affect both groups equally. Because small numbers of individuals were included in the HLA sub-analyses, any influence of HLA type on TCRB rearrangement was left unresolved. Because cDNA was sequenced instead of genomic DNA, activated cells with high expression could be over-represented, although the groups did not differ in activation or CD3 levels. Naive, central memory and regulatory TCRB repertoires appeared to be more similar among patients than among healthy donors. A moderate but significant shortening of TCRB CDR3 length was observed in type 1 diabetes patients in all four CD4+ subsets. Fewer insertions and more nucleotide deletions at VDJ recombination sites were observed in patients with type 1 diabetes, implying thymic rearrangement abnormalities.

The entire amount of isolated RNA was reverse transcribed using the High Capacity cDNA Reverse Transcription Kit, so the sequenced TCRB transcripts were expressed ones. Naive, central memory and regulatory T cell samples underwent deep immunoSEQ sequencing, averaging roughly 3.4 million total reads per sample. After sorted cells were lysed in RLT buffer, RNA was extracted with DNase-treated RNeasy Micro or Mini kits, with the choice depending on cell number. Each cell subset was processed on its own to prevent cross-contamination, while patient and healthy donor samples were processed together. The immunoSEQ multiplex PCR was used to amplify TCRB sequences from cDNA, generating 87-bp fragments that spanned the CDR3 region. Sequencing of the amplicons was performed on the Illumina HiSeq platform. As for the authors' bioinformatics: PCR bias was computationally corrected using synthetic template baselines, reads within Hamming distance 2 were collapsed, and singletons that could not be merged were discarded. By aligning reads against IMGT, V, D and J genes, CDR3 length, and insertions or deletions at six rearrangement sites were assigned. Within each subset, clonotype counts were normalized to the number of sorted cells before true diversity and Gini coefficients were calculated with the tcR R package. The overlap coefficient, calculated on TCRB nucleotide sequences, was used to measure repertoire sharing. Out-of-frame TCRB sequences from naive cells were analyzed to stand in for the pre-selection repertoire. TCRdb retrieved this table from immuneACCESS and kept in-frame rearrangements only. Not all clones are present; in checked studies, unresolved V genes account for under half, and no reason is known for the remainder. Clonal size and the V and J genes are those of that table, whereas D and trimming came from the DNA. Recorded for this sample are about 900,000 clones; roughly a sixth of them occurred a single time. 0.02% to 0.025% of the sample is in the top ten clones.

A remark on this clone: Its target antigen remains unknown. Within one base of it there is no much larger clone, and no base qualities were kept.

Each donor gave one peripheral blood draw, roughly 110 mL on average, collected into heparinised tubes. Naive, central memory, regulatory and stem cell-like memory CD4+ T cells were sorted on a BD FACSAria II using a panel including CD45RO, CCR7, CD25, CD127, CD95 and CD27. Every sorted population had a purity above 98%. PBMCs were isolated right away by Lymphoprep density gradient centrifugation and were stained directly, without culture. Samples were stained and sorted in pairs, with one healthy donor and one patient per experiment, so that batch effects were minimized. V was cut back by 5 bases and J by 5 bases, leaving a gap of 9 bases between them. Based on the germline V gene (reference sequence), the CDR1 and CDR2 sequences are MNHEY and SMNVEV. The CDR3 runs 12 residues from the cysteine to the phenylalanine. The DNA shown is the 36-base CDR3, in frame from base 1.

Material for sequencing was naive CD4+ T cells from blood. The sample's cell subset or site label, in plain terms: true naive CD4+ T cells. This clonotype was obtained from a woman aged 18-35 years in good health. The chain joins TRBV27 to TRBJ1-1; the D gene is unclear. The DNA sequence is TGTGCCAGCAGTGAACGGGGAACTGAAGCTTTCTTT. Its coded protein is CASSERGTEAFF.